A single sample gave rise to the 19 T cell receptor beta chains below, sequenced in a study of OX40 agonist ivuxolimab in advanced cancers. Data came from immunoSEQ multiplex PCR; TCRdb stores just in-frame clones and leaves some out. Of fewer than 85,000 clones in the sample, roughly nine tenths were seen once. The specimen comprised CD4+ or CD8+ T cells sorted from blood, sampled in a trial of the OX40 agonist ivuxolimab. Source of these receptors: an adult with an advanced solid tumor such as melanoma, head and neck, liver or kidney cancer.

This chain connects TRBV5-5 to TRBJ1-5; D remains unclear. This CDR3 is 15 amino acids long. The germline V gene has CDR1 SGHKS and CDR2 YYEKEE (reference sequence). Trimming removed 1 base from V and 0 bases from J, with 8 bases in between. The CDR3 coding sequence is TGTGCCAGCAGCTTGACGGATTATAGCAATCAGCCCCAGCATTTT. Translating it yields CASSLTDYSNQPQHF.

This chain links TRBV7-2 with TRBJ1-5, with 9 bases matching TRBD1. CDR3 length: 15 residues. Germline CDR1 and CDR2: SGHTA and FQGNSA. The ends lost 5 bases at V and 7 bases at J; junction bases unmatched: 9. The CDR3 DNA reads as TGTGCCAGCAGCATCTCCGGGACAGGGAAACAGCCCCAGCATTTT. Amino acid sequence: CASSISGTGKQPQHF.

The chain's CDR3 is CATQGGGPLQTQYF. CDR3 in DNA: TGTGCCACCCAAGGGGGAGGGCCTCTTCAGACCCAGTACTTC. The chain employs TRBV2 and TRBJ2-5; D might be TRBD2 (7 bases). This CDR3 comprises 14 residues. Trimming took 10 bases from V and 6 from J, leaving 21 bases between them. Germline-derived CDR1 and CDR2 are SNHLY and FYNNEI. Full variable domain (outside the CDR3, taken from reference TRBV2 and TRBJ2-5): EPEVTQTPSHQVTQMGQEVILRCVPISNHLYFYWYRQILGQKVEFLVSFYNNEISEKSEIFDDQFSVERPDGSNFTLKIRSTKLEDSAMYFCATQGGGPLQTQYFGPGTRLLVL.

The V gene is TRBV19, the J gene TRBJ2-6, with 10 bases that match TRBD2. The CDR3 is 17 residues long. The trim removed 9 bases at V and 2 bases at J, leaving 10 bases unmatched. Looked up from germline, CDR1 is LNHDA and CDR2 is SQIVND (reference sequence). CDR3 bases: TGTGCCAGCGGGGGGCTAGCGGGAGAGGCTGGGGCCAACGTCCTGACTTTC. Encoded protein: CASGGLAGEAGANVLTF.

This clone appeared once. V usage is TRBV5-1 and J usage is TRBJ2-3; D is possibly TRBD2 (6 bases). CDR1 and CDR2 from the germline V gene are SGHRS and YFSETQ. The CDR3 sequence is 14 residues long. V dropped 5 bases and J dropped 0 bases, with 10 bases sitting between them. CDR3: CASRGGVSTDTQYF. The CDR3, as DNA: TGCGCCAGCAGGGGCGGGGTTAGCACAGATACGCAGTATTTT. Full variable domain (rest looked up from reference TRBV5-1 and TRBJ2-3): KAGVTQTPRYLIKTRGQQVTLSCSPISGHRSVSWYQQTPGQGLQFLFEYFSETQRNKGNFPGRFSGRQFSNSRSEMNVSTLELGDSALYLCASRGGVSTDTQYFGPGTRLTVL.

The count of this clone is one. The chain recombines TRBV6-1 with TRBJ2-3; D not certain. Germline V CDR1 and CDR2: MNHNS, SASEGT. Trimming took 10 bases from V and 2 from J, leaving 16 bases between them. The CDR3 runs 14 residues. The CDR3 bases are TGTGCCACCTACTTTGCCGGAACCACAGATACGCAGTATTTT. This codes for CATYFAGTTDTQYF.

Only one count was recorded for this clone. V gene TRBV28 combines with J gene TRBJ1-2; unclear D gene. The CDR3 contains 11 residues. Trimming shortened V by 6 bases and J by 8 bases, and 10 bases separated the two germline ends. In germline, CDR1 is MDHEN, CDR2 SYDVKM. The CDR3 DNA is TGTGCCAGCAGAGGATGGAAAGGCTACACCTTC. This codes for CASRGWKGYTF.

This clone was found once. J is TRBJ2-2 and V is TRBV11-3; 9 nucleotides agree with TRBD2. Trimming cost V 1 base and J 4 bases; bases outside gene matches: 4. Per germline, CDR1 SGHNT and CDR2 YENEEA. CDR3 length: 16 residues. The CDR3 reads CASSLVATSGTGELFF. The CDR3, as DNA: TGTGCCAGCAGCTTAGTAGCGACTAGCGGCACCGGGGAGCTGTTTTTT.

The rearrangement joins TRBV2 to TRBJ1-3; D is unresolved. Trimming took 3 bases from V and 0 from J, leaving 6 bases between them. CDR1 and CDR2 (germline): SNHLY, FYNNEI. This CDR3 contains 14 residues. CDR3 sequence: CASSELVSGNTIYF. Written as DNA, the CDR3 is TGTGCCAGCAGTGAGTTAGTCTCTGGAAACACCATATATTTT.

The chain uses TRBV2 and TRBJ2-3; perhaps TRBD1 as D (6 bases). V lost 1 base and J lost 8, with 16 bases in between. Germline V CDR1 and CDR2: SNHLY, FYNNEI. The CDR3 runs 15 residues. In nucleotides, the CDR3 is TGTGCCAGCAGTGAAGAGGGCCCGACAGGTGGTACGCAGTATTTT. Translated: CASSEEGPTGGTQYF.

The rearrangement uses TRBV4-1 and TRBJ2-5; D uncertain. The CDR3 totals 16 residues. Germline V gives CDR1 MGHRA, CDR2 YSYEKL. Deletions cut 2 bases from V and 5 bases from J, with 18 bases between. CDR3 bases: TGCGCCAGCAGCCAACAGACGGCTCCAGGTCGGGAGACCCAGTACTTC. It codes for CASSQQTAPGRETQYF.

This chain links TRBV2 with TRBJ2-1; D is uncertain. CDR3 length equals 11 residues. V was shortened by 7 bases and J by 2 bases, with 3 bases between the two germline ends. The V gene's germline CDR1 is SNHLY and CDR2 FYNNEI. The CDR3 sequence: CASTTYNEQFF. CDR3 DNA: TGTGCCAGCACTACCTACAATGAGCAGTTCTTC.

In nucleotides, the CDR3 is TGCGCCAGCAGCCCCGAAGGGGATGGGACCCAGCATTTT. Translated, it gives CASSPEGDGTQHF. The chain employs TRBV5-1 and TRBJ1-5; D may be TRBD1 (5 bases). Between the trimmed V and J ends, which lost 4 bases and 11 bases, there was a span of 16 bases. This CDR3 spans 13 amino acids. From germline, CDR1 is SGHRS and CDR2 YFSETQ.

The chain combines TRBV2 with TRBJ1-6; D remains ambiguous. Germline V gene data show CDR1 as SNHLY and CDR2 as FYNNEI. The CDR3 is 14 residues long. V was pared by 4 bases and J by 7 bases, with 11 bases between. Here the CDR3 DNA reads TGTGCCAGCAGTGTAAGGTCAGGAAATTCACCCCTCCACTTT. Its translation is CASSVRSGNSPLHF.

The chain recombines TRBV7-2 with TRBJ1-5, with a tentative D call TRBD1 (5 bases). Trimming stripped 4 bases from V and 13 bases from J, with 17 bases between. The CDR3 is 13 amino acids. Germline CDR1 SGHTA, CDR2 FQGNSA. CDR3 protein: CASSSSPGGRQHF. The CDR3, as DNA: TGTGCCAGCAGCTCCTCCCCGGGGGGAAGGCAGCATTTT.

By sample fraction, this clone is medium-sized (0.01 to 0.1%). This rearrangement joins TRBV27 to TRBJ1-5; 9 positions match TRBD1. V trimming: 6 bases; J trimming: 2 bases; junction bases outside the gene matches: 8. Germline V gene sequence: CDR1 MNHEY, CDR2 SMNVEV (reference sequence). The CDR3 is made up of 16 amino acids. CDR3 bases: TGTGCCAGCAGGACCGGACAGGGGCAAGGCAATCAGCCCCAGCATTTT. Translating gives CASRTGQGQGNQPQHF.

The chain employs TRBV30 and TRBJ2-5; a weak D match, TRBD2 (6 bases). Per germline, CDR1 GTSNPN and CDR2 SVGIG (reference sequence). Trimming pared 3 bases from V and 5 bases from J, leaving 16 bases between. The CDR3 contains 14 residues. The CDR3 region is CAWSTSPSGETQYF. In nucleotides, the CDR3 is TGTGCCTGGAGCACCTCCCCCAGCGGGGAGACCCAGTACTTC.

The CDR3 spells CASSSLFWTQETQYF. Written as DNA, the CDR3 is TGCGCCAGCAGCTCCCTTTTCTGGACCCAAGAGACCCAGTACTTC. The chain links TRBV5-1 to TRBJ2-5, with D hard to call. Germline V gene sequence: CDR1 SGHRS, CDR2 YFSETQ. V lost 3 bases, J lost 1 base, and 13 bases lay in between. The CDR3 sequence is 15 residues long. Combining the CDR3 with reference TRBV5-1 and TRBJ2-5 gives the whole variable domain KAGVTQTPRYLIKTRGQQVTLSCSPISGHRSVSWYQQTPGQGLQFLFEYFSETQRNKGNFPGRFSGRQFSNSRSEMNVSTLELGDSALYLCASSSLFWTQETQYFGPGTRLLVL.

This chain joins TRBV5-1 and TRBJ1-6, with 7 bases aligning to TRBD1. Per the germline V gene, CDR1 is SGHRS and CDR2 is YFSETQ. V shed 0 bases, J shed 10 bases, and the junction held 7 bases outside the gene matches. The CDR3 contains 15 residues. The CDR3: CASSLEGAGGSPLHF. The CDR3 DNA sequence: TGCGCCAGCAGCTTGGAGGGGGCAGGTGGGTCACCCCTCCACTTT.